This TCR beta chain derives from a study of T cell changes during pregnancy in multiple sclerosis (dated by TCRdb to between 2018 and 2021). About the full investigation: In women with multiple sclerosis, the researchers looked at how the T cell repertoire shifted as pregnancy progressed.

Here V drops 0 bases and J drops 1 base, and the junction holds 7 bases not matched to any gene. Per the germline V gene, LGHNA is the CDR1 and YNFKEQ is the CDR2. The CDR3 goes from the cysteine to the phenylalanine over 17 residues. The entry retains the CDR3 DNA only, 51 bases that are in frame from base 1. Note on this clone: Its recognized antigen is unknown. No base-level quality is on record; no much larger clone is a single base apart.

The receptor library was made with the immunoSEQ multiplex PCR assay. The immuneACCESS repertoire file appears here via TCRdb, limited to in-frame rearrangements. These files lack a portion of the clones; in checked studies, under half of the deficit traces to unresolved V genes, and the cause of the others is not known. A total of around 99,000 clones appear in this sample, approximately 92% of them only once. Jointly, the top ten make up approximately 2.6% of the sample. This chain is built from TRBV4-2 and TRBJ2-5, and TRBD2 matches 8 of the central bases. The source was peripheral blood, collected in the first trimester of pregnancy. The TCR was taken from a female donor with multiple sclerosis, enrolled in a pregnancy study. The nucleotides are TGTGCCAGCAGCCAAGATAAGGCGGGAGGACTCCAAGAGACCCAGTACTTC. It translates to CASSQDKAGGLQETQYF.